These T cell receptor beta chains were read from a single sample in a study of shared clonotypes between healthy human individuals. Method: immunoSEQ multiplex PCR; TCRdb's copy keeps in-frame clones and lacks some. Of 330,000 or so clones detected, less than 75% appear once; the ten largest clones hold roughly a tenth. Input material: memory CD4+ T cells sorted from blood. Receptors originate from a man aged 30 to 45 in good health. Both conserved end residues are trimmed from each CDR3.

V: TRBV5-1
J: TRBJ2-4
CDR3: ASTISQGPQNIQY

V: TRBV6-1
J: TRBJ2-4
CDR3: ASSEALGGKNIQY

V: TRBV29-1
J: TRBJ2-5
CDR3: SAGTVQETQY

V: TRBV7-3
J: TRBJ2-2
CDR3: ASSFLAVGKLNTGELF

V: TRBV27
J: TRBJ1-5
CDR3: ASKLRGPSGQPQH

V: TRBV2
J: TRBJ2-7
CDR3: ASKRREGVETYEQY

V: TRBV5-6
J: TRBJ1-1
CDR3: ASTMVGSPSSAEAF

V: TRBV6-5
J: TRBJ1-2
CDR3: ASSSLTGTGYT

V: TRBV5-6
J: TRBJ2-7
CDR3: ASSPILSGNSYEQY

V: TRBV5-6
J: TRBJ1-2
CDR3: ASSGTQGVGLGYT

V: TRBV7-2
J: TRBJ2-1
CDR3: ASSAGTSSYNEQF

V: TRBV6-5
J: TRBJ2-7
CDR3: ASSYSRGFNEQY

V: TRBV27
J: TRBJ2-3
CDR3: ASSLRLAEDTQY

V: TRBV28
J: TRBJ2-2
CDR3: ASSFPGVRGELF

V: TRBV27
J: TRBJ2-7
CDR3: ASSLFRGGSYEQY

V: TRBV5-5
J: TRBJ2-7
CDR3: ASSLASGGTYEQY

V: TRBV28
J: TRBJ1-5
CDR3: ASRSGISGGNQPQH

V: TRBV29-1
J: TRBJ1-1
CDR3: SVAVGLNTEAF

V: TRBV18
J: TRBJ1-5
CDR3: ASSRDRDNQPQH

V: TRBV15
J: TRBJ1-2
CDR3: ATSRDPGYGYT

V: TRBV5-1
J: TRBJ2-5
CDR3: ASSLISGPQETQY

V: TRBV2
J: TRBJ2-3
CDR3: ASSEQGPTDTQY

V: TRBV7-8
J: TRBJ1-1
CDR3: ASSLGGGRAF

V: TRBV7-9
J: TRBJ1-1
CDR3: ASIPTGDTEAF

V: TRBV5-5
J: TRBJ2-7
CDR3: ASSATYQAGGSYEQY

V: TRBV27
J: TRBJ1-5
CDR3: ASRTRPKGLGSQPQH